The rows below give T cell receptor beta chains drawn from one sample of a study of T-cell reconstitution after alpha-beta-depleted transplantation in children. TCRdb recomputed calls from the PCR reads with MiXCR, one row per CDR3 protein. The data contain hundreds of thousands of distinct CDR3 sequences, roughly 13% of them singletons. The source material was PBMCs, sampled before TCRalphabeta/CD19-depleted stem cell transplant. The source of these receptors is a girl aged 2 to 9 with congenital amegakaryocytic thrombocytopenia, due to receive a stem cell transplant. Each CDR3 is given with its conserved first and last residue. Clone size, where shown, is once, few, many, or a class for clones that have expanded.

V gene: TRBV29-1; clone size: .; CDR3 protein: CSWGEGTGQPQHF
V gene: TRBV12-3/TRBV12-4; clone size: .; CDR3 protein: CASNPRASTDTQYF
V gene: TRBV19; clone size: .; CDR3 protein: CASRVQISYNEQFF
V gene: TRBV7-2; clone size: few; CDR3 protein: CASSLSLAGGFEQYF
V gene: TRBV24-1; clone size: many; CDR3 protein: CATSDLPGYSTYEQYF
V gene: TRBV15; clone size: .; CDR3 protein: CATSRDQNFQETQYF
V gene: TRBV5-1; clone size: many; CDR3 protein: CASSSGTEETQYF
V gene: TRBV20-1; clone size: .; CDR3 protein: CSARQRYEQYF
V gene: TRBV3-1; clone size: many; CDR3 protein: CASSQEGGAGVLYNEQFF
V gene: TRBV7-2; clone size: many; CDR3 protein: CASKGRLADYNEQFF
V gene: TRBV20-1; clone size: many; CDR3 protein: CSAREARTSTDTQYF
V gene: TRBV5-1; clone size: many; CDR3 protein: CASSLSGETYNEQFF
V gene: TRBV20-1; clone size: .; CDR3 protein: CSALLGGVNTEAFF
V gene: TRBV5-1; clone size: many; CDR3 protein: CASSFSGSNYGYTF
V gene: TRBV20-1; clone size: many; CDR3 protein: CSARRDTLGWSNQPQHF
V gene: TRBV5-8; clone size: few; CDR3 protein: CASSLGTGSNQPQHF
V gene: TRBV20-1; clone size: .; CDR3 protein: CSASAGGGNTEAFF
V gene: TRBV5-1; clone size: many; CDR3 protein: CASITEGGELFF
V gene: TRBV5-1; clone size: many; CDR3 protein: CASSSWSGLDTGELFF
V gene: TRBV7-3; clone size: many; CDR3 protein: CASSLEGDNEKLFF
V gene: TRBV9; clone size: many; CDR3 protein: CASSVPGYNEQFF
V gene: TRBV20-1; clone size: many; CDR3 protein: CSARAFERERTNIQYF
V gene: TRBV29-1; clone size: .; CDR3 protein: CSASPSGRSQETQYF
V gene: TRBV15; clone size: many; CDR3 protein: CATSSGRFNEKLFF
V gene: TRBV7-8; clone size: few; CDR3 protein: CASTRASSYNEQFF